Listed below are T cell receptor beta chains from one sample, sequenced in a study of cytomegalovirus exposure and HLA in healthy donors. Only in-frame clones appear in the TCRdb table, and some are missing; sequencing was by immunoSEQ multiplex PCR. The sample lists about 83,000 clones; approximately 96% were seen once. Sequenced sample: PBMCs. The receptor set was obtained from a woman aged 18 to 35 in good health and CMV-seronegative. Both conserved end residues are trimmed from each CDR3. The order of the fields is CDR3 protein, J gene, V gene, D gene. The D gene is left open where the match is weak.

CDR3 protein: ASSSHLAGAGTDTQY; J gene: TRBJ2-3; V gene: TRBV11-2; D gene: -
CDR3 protein: ASSGDTQY; J gene: TRBJ2-3; V gene: TRBV25-1; D gene: -
CDR3 protein: ASSPREGQPPFGNIQY; J gene: TRBJ2-4; V gene: TRBV4-1; D gene: TRBD1
CDR3 protein: ASSRDREETQY; J gene: TRBJ2-5; V gene: TRBV7-2; D gene: TRBD1
CDR3 protein: ASSVAGESPYEQY; J gene: TRBJ2-7; V gene: TRBV9; D gene: -
CDR3 protein: ASSPYRDSGYT; J gene: TRBJ1-2; V gene: TRBV7-2; D gene: -
CDR3 protein: ASSSEPGRSTDTQY; J gene: TRBJ2-3; V gene: TRBV27; D gene: TRBD2
CDR3 protein: ASSVSPPGTATPGGGNEQF; J gene: TRBJ2-1; V gene: TRBV2; D gene: -
CDR3 protein: ASSLDRNLAGVGNEQF; J gene: TRBJ2-1; V gene: TRBV11-2; D gene: TRBD2
CDR3 protein: ASSAGTSGSHEQY; J gene: TRBJ2-7; V gene: TRBV6-1; D gene: TRBD2
CDR3 protein: ASMQEAVGEQF; J gene: TRBJ2-1; V gene: TRBV27; D gene: -
CDR3 protein: ASSSDPTGKSTYEQY; J gene: TRBJ2-7; V gene: TRBV11-2; D gene: TRBD1
CDR3 protein: ASSLSYPRDEQY; J gene: TRBJ2-7; V gene: TRBV6-5; D gene: -
CDR3 protein: ASSSRTGGGYGYT; J gene: TRBJ1-2; V gene: TRBV9; D gene: TRBD1
CDR3 protein: ASSLDLLAGYNEQF; J gene: TRBJ2-1; V gene: TRBV5-6; D gene: TRBD2
CDR3 protein: ASSLYGGGEKLF; J gene: TRBJ1-4; V gene: TRBV5-4; D gene: -
CDR3 protein: ASSVAPGLNIYNEQF; J gene: TRBJ2-1; V gene: TRBV9; D gene: TRBD2
CDR3 protein: ASSAGLAGTYEQY; J gene: TRBJ2-7; V gene: TRBV9; D gene: TRBD2
CDR3 protein: ASDIAGISENEQF; J gene: TRBJ2-1; V gene: TRBV7-9; D gene: TRBD2
CDR3 protein: ASTGGTGYT; J gene: TRBJ1-2; V gene: TRBV28; D gene: -
CDR3 protein: ASSPPHPGYNGGYT; J gene: TRBJ1-2; V gene: TRBV11-3; D gene: -
CDR3 protein: ASSMGTTYEQY; J gene: TRBJ2-7; V gene: TRBV5-6; D gene: -
CDR3 protein: ASSATGVSTDTQY; J gene: TRBJ2-3; V gene: TRBV19; D gene: -
CDR3 protein: ASSTGVTNEKLF; J gene: TRBJ1-4; V gene: TRBV6-1; D gene: TRBD1
CDR3 protein: ASRAQGKDEQY; J gene: TRBJ2-7; V gene: TRBV7-9; D gene: -
CDR3 protein: ASSLGTGGGGQPQH; J gene: TRBJ1-5; V gene: TRBV7-6; D gene: TRBD1
CDR3 protein: ASSRRLGGIKRPQY; J gene: TRBJ2-5; V gene: TRBV4-1; D gene: -
CDR3 protein: ASFPGQGQETQY; J gene: TRBJ2-5; V gene: TRBV6-5; D gene: TRBD1
CDR3 protein: ASSRGQVSSYEQY; J gene: TRBJ2-7; V gene: TRBV6-5; D gene: TRBD1
CDR3 protein: ASPPAGLAGVADTQY; J gene: TRBJ2-3; V gene: TRBV27; D gene: TRBD2
CDR3 protein: ASSAPRTSGEGGETQY; J gene: TRBJ2-5; V gene: TRBV27; D gene: TRBD2
CDR3 protein: ASSPDRGYGYT; J gene: TRBJ1-2; V gene: TRBV10-2; D gene: TRBD1